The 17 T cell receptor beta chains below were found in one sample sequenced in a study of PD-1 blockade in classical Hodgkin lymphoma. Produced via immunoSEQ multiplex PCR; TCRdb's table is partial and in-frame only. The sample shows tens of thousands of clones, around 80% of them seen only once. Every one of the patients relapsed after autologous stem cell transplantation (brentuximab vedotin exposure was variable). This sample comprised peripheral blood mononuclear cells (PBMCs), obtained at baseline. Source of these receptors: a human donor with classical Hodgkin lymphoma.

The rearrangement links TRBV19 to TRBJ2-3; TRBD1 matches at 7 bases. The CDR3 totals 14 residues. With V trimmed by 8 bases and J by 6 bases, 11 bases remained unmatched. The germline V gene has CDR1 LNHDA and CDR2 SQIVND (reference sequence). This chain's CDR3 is CASDQGVSSDTQYF. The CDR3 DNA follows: TGTGCCAGTGACCAGGGGGTCTCATCCGATACGCAGTATTTT.

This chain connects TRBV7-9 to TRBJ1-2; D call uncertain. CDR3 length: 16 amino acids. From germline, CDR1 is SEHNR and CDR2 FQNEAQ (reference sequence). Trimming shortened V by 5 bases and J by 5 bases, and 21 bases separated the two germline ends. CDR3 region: CASSQAPLDGLYGYTF. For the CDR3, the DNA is TGTGCCAGCAGCCAGGCCCCCCTTGACGGACTATATGGCTACACCTTC.

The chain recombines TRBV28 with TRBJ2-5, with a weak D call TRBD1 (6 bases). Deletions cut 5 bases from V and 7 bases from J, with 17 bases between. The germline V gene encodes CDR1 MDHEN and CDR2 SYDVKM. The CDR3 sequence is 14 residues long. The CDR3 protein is CASSMGHLKGTQYF. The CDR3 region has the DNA TGTGCCAGCAGTATGGGACATTTAAAGGGGACCCAGTACTTC.

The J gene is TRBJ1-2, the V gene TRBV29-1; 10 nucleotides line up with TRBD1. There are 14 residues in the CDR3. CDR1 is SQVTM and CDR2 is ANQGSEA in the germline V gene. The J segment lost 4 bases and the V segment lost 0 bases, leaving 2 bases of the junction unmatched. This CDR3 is CSVEEDRGLYGYTF. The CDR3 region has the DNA TGCAGCGTTGAAGAAGACAGGGGGCTCTATGGCTACACCTTC.

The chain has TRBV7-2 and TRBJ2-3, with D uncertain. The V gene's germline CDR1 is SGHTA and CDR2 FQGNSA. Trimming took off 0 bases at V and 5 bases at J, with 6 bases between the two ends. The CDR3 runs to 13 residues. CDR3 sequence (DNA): TGTGCCAGCAGCTTAGCCGATAAAGATACGCAGTATTTT. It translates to CASSLADKDTQYF.

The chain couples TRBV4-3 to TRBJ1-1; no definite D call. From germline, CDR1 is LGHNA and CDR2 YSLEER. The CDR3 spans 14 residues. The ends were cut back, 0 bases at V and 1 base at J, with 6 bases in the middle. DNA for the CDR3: TGCGCCAGCAGCCAAGAAGGGCAGAACACTGAAGCTTTCTTT. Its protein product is CASSQEGQNTEAFF.

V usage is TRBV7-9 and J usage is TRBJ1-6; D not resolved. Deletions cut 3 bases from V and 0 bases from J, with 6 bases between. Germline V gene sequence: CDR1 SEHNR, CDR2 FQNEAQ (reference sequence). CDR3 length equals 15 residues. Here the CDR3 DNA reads TGTGCCAGCAGCTTCGGGGTCTCCTATAATTCACCCCTCCACTTT. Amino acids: CASSFGVSYNSPLHF.

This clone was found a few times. The CDR3 DNA follows: TGCGCCAGCAGCTCCCACGGGACAGCGAACACCGGGGAGCTGTTTTTT. Its protein is CASSSHGTANTGELFF. The J gene is TRBJ2-2, the V gene TRBV5-1; 7 bases fit TRBD1. J lost 0 bases, V lost 3 bases, and 5 bases had no gene match. The CDR3 sequence is 16 residues long. CDR1 and CDR2 (germline): SGHRS, YFSETQ.

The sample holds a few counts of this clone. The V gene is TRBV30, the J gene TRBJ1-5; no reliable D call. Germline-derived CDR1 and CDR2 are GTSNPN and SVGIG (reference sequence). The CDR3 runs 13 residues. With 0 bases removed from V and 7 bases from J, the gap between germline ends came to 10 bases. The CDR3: CAWSVESGQPQHF. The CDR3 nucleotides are TGTGCCTGGAGTGTTGAGTCGGGGCAGCCCCAGCATTTT.

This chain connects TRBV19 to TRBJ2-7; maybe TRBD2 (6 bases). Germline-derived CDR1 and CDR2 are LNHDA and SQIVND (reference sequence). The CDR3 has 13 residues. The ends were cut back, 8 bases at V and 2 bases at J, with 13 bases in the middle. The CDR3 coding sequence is TGTGCCAGTTCCCAGGGAGGCCCCTACGAGCAGTACTTC. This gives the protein CASSQGGPYEQYF.

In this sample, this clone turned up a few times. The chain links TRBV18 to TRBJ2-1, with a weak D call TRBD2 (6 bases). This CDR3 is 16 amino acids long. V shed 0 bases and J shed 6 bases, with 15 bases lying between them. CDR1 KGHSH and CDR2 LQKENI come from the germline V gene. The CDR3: CASSPPEGRVGNEQFF. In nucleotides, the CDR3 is TGTGCCAGCTCACCACCGGAGGGGAGAGTGGGCAATGAGCAGTTCTTC.

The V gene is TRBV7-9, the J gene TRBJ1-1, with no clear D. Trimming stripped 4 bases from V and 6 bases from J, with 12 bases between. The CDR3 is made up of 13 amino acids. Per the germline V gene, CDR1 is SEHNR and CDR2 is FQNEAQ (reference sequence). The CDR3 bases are TGTGCCAGCAGCTCGGTGGGTGGAGCTGAAGCTTTCTTT. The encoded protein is CASSSVGGAEAFF. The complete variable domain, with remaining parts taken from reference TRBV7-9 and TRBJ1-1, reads DTGVSQNPRHKITKRGQNVTFRCDPISEHNRLYWYRQTLGQGPEFLTYFQNEAQLEKSRLLSDRFSAERPKGSFSTLEIQRTEQGDSAMYLCASSSVGGAEAFFGQGTRLTVV.

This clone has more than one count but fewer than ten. The CDR3 DNA sequence: TGTGCCAGCAGTTTGTGGGGGGGAGTCACAGATACGCAGTATTTT. It specifies CASSLWGGVTDTQYF. The V and J genes are TRBV27 and TRBJ2-3, with 7 nucleotides matching TRBD2. The CDR3 runs to 15 residues. After removal of 3 bases from V and 2 bases from J, the junction contained 5 bases not matched to a gene. Germline-derived CDR1 and CDR2 are MNHEY and SMNVEV (reference sequence).

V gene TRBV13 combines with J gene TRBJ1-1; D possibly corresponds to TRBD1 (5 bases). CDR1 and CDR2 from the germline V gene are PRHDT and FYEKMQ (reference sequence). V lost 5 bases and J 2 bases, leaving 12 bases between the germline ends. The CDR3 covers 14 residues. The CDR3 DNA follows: TGTGCCAGCAGCCCCGGGACGGGAAACACTGAAGCTTTCTTT. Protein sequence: CASSPGTGNTEAFF.

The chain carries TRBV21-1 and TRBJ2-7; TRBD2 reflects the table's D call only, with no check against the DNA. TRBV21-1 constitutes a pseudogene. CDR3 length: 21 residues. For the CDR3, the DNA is TGTGCCAGCAGCAAAGTTGGTGAGTCTACGGAGGGGGGGACGGCCTCCTACGAGCAGTACTTC. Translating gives CASSKVGESTEGGTASYEQYF.

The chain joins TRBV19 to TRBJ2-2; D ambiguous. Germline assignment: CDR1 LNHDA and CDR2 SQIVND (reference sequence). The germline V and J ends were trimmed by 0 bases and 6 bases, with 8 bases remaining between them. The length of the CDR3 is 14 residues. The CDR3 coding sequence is TGTGCCAGTAGTATAGATGGAGAGGCCGGGGAGCTGTTTTTT. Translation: CASSIDGEAGELFF.

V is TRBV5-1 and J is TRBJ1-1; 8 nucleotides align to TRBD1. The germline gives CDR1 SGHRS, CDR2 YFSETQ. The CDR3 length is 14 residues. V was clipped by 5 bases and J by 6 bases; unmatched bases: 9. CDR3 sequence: CASSQTTGGSEAFF. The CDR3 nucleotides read TGCGCCAGCAGTCAGACTACAGGGGGGTCTGAAGCTTTCTTT.